The 2 T cell receptor beta chains below come from one sample, sequenced in a study of shared clonotypes between healthy human individuals (dated by TCRdb to the early 2020s). The method was the immunoSEQ multiplex PCR assay. The immuneACCESS repertoire file appears here via TCRdb, limited to in-frame rearrangements. These files lack a portion of the clones; in checked studies, under half of the deficit traces to unresolved V genes, and the cause of the others is not known. The sample table holds some 500,000 clones, of which roughly 95% were seen once. The ten largest clonotypes hold around 0.067% of the sample. The specimen sequenced was naive CD4+ T cells sorted from blood. In light of the paper, this sample's cell subset or site label describes: CD45RA+ positively selected. These TCRs come from a woman aged 25 to 39 in good health.

The chain couples TRBV9 to TRBJ2-1, with 11 bases that match TRBD2. This CDR3 is built from 15 residues. The germline CDR1 and CDR2 sequences are SGDLS and YYNGEE. V gave up 4 bases and J gave up 4 bases; unmatched junction bases: 4. CDR3 sequence (DNA): TGTGCCAGCAGCCTATGGACTAGCGGGTACAATGAGCAGTTCTTC. Translated, it gives CASSLWTSGYNEQFF.

The J gene is TRBJ2-7, the V gene TRBV19, with TRBD1 identical over 7 bases. The CDR3 covers 15 residues. Trimming at V came to 3 bases and at J to 2 bases, leaving 7 bases not matched to a gene. Germline CDR1 and CDR2: LNHDA and SQIVND (reference sequence). The CDR3 DNA reads TGTGCCAGTAGTATTTCCCTTACAGGGGCCTACGAGCAGTACTTC. Residues: CASSISLTGAYEQYF.